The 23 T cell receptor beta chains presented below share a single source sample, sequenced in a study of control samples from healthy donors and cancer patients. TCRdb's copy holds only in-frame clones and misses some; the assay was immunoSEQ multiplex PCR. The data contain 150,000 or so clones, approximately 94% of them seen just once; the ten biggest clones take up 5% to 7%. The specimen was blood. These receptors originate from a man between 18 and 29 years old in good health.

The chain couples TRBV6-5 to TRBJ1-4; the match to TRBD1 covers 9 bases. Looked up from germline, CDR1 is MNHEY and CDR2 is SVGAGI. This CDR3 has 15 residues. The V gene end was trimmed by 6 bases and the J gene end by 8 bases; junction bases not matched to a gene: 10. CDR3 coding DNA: TGTGCCAGCAGCAGGGCACAGGGGGCCCTGGAAAAACTGTTTTTT. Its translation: CASSRAQGALEKLFF.

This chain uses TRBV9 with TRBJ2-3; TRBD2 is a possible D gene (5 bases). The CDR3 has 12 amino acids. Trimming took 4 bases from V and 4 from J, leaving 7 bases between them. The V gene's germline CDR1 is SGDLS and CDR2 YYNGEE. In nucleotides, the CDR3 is TGTGCCAGCAGCCCCGGGGCAGATACGCAGTATTTT. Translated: CASSPGADTQYF.

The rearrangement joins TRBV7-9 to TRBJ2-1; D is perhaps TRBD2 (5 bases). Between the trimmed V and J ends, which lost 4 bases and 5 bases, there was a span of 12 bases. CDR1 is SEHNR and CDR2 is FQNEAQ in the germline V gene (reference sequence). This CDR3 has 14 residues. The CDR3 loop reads CASSSTMRDNEQFF. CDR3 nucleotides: TGTGCCAGCAGCTCCACCATGCGGGACAATGAGCAGTTCTTC.

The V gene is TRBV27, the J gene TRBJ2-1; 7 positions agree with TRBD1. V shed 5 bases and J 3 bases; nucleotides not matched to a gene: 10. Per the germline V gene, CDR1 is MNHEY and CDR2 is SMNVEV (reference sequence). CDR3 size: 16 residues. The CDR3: CASSQDGDRVYNEQFF. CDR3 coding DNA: TGTGCCAGCAGTCAGGACGGGGACAGAGTCTACAATGAGCAGTTCTTC.

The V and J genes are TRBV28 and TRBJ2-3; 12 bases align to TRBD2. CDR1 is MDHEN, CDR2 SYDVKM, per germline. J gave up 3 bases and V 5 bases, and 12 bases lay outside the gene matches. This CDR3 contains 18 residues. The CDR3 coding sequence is TGTGCCAGCAGTAGGGGGCCTCGGACTAGCGGGATTACAGATACGCAGTATTTT. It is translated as CASSRGPRTSGITDTQYF.

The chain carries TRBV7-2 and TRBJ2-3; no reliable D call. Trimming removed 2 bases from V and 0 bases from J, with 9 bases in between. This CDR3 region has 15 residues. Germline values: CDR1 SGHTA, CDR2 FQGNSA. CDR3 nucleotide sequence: TGTGCCAGCAGCTTAATGCTGACTAGCACAGATACGCAGTATTTT. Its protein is CASSLMLTSTDTQYF. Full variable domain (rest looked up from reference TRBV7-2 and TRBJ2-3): GAGVSQSPSNKVTEKGKDVELRCDPISGHTALYWYRQSLGQGLEFLIYFQGNSAPDKSGLPSDRFSAERTGGSVSTLTIQRTQQEDSAVYLCASSLMLTSTDTQYFGPGTRLTVL.

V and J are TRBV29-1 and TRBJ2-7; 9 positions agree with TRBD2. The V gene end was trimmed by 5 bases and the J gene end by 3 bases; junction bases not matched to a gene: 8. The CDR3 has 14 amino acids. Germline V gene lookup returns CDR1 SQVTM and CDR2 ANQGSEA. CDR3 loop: CSVYIAGEGYEQYF. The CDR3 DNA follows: TGCAGCGTTTATATAGCGGGAGAGGGCTACGAGCAGTACTTC.

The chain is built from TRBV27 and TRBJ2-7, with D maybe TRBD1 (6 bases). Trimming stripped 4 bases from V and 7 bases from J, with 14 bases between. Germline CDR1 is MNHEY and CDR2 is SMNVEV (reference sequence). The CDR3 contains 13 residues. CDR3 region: CASSSYRGGEQYF. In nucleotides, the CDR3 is TGTGCCAGCAGTTCTTACCGAGGGGGAGAGCAGTACTTC.

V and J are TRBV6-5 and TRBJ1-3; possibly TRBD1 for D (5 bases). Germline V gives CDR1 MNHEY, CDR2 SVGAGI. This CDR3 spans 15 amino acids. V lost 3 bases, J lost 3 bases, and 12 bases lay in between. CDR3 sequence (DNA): TGTGCCAGCAGTTATCAATTCGGGGGTGGAAACACCATATATTTT. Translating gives CASSYQFGGGNTIYF.

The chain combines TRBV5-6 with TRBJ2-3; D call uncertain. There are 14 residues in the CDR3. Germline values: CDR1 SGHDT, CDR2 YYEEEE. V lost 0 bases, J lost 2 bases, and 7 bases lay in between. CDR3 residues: CASSLVAATDTQYF. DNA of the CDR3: TGTGCCAGCAGCTTGGTTGCGGCCACAGATACGCAGTATTTT.

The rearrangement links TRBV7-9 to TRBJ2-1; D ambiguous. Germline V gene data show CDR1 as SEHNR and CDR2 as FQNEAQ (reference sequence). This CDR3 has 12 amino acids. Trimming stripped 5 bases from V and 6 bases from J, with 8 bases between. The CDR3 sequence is CASSPARNEQFF. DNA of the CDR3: TGTGCCAGCAGCCCCGCTCGCAATGAGCAGTTCTTC.

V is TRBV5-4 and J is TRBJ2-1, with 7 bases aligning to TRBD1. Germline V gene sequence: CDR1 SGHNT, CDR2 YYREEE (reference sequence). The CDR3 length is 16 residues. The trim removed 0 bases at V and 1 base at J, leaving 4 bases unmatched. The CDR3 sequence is CASSLASRGSYNEQFF. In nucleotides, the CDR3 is TGTGCCAGCAGCTTGGCCTCCAGGGGGTCCTACAATGAGCAGTTCTTC.

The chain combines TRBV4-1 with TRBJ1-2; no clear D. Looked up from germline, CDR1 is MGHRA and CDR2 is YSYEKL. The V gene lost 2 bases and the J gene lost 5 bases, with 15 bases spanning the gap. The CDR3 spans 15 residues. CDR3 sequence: CASSQPGRRMYGYTF. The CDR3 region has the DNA TGCGCCAGCAGCCAACCGGGCCGTAGGATGTATGGCTACACCTTC.

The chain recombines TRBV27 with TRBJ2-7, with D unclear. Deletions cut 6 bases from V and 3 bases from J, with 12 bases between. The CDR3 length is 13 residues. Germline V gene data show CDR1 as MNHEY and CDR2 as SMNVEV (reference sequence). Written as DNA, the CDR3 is TGTGCCAGCAGCTTAGGACGGAGCTACGAGCAGTACTTC. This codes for CASSLGRSYEQYF.

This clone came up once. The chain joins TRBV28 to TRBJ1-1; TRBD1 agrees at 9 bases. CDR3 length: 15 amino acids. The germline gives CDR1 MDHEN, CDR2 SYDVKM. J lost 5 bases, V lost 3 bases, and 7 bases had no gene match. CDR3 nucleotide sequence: TGTGCCAGCAGTTTCCACAGGGGGCGCGGGACTGAAGCTTTCTTT. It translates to CASSFHRGRGTEAFF. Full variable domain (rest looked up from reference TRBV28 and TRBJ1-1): DVKVTQSSRYLVKRTGEKVFLECVQDMDHENMFWYRQDPGLGLRLIYFSYDVKMKEKGDIPEGYSVSREKKERFSLILESASTNQTSMYLCASSFHRGRGTEAFFGQGTRLTVV.

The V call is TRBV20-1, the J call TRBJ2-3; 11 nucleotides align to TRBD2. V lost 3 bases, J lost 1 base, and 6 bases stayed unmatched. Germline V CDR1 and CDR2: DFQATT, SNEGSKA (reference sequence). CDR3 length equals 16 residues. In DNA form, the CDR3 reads TGCAGTGCTAGTTTTCCACTAGCGGGAGGCACAGATACGCAGTATTTT. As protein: CSASFPLAGGTDTQYF.

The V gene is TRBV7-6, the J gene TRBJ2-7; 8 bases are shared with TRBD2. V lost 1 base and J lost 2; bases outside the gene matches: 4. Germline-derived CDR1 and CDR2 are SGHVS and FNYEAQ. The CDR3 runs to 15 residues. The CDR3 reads CASSLGSRGAYEQYF. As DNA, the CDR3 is TGTGCCAGCAGCTTAGGTTCGCGGGGGGCCTACGAGCAGTACTTC.

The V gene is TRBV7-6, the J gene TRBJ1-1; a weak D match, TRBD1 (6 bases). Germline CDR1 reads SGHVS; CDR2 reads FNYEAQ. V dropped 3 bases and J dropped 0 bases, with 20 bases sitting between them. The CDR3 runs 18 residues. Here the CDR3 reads CASSFLGAVGRLNTEAFF. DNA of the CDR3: TGTGCCAGCAGCTTCCTGGGGGCGGTCGGGCGGTTGAACACTGAAGCTTTCTTT. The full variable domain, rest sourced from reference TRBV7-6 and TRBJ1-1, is GAGVSQSPRYKVTKRGQDVALRCDPISGHVSLYWYRQALGQGPEFLTYFNYEAQQDKSGLPNDRFSAERPEGSISTLTIQRTEQRDSAMYRCASSFLGAVGRLNTEAFFGQGTRLTVV.

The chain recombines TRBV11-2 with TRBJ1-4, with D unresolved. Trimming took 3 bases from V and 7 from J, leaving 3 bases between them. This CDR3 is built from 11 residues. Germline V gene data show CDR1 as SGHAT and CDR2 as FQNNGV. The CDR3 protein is CASSFGEKLFF. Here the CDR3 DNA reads TGTGCCAGCAGCTTCGGTGAAAAACTGTTTTTT.

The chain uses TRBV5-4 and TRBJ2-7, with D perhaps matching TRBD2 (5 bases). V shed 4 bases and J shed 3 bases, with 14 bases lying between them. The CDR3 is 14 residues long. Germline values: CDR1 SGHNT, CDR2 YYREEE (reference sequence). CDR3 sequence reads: CASSIGLRDYEQYF. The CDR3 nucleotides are TGTGCCAGCAGCATAGGACTGAGAGACTACGAGCAGTACTTC.

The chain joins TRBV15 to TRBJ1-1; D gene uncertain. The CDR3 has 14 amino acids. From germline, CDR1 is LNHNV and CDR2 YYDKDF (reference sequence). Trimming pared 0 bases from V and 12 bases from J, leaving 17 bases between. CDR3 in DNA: TGTGCCACCAGCAGAGATGTCCCCGTTCAGAGGACTTTCTTT. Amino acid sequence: CATSRDVPVQRTFF.

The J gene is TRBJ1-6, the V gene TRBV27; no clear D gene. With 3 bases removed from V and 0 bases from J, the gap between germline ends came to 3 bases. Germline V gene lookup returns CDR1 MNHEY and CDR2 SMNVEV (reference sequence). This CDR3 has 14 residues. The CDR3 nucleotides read TGTGCCAGCAGTTTCAGCTCCTATAATTCACCCCTCCACTTT. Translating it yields CASSFSSYNSPLHF.

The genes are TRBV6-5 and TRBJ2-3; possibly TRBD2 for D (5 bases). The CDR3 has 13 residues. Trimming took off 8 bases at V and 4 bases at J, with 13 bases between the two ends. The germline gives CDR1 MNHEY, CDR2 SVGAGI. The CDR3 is CASFGKSADTQYF. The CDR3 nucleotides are TGTGCCAGCTTCGGGAAGTCGGCAGATACGCAGTATTTT.